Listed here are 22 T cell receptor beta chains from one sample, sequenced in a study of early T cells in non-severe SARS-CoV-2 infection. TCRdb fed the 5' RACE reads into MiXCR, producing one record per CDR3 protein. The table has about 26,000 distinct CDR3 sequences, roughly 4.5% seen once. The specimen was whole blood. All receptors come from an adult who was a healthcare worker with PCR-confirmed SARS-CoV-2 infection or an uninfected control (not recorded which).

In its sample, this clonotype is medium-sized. The CDR3 sequence is CAWSLGSGNTIYF. CDR3 nucleotide sequence: TGTGCCTGGAGTCTTGGATCTGGAAACACCATATATTTT. The chain couples TRBV30 to TRBJ1-3, with no clear D. The length of the CDR3 is 13 residues. Germline V gene sequence: CDR1 GTSNPN, CDR2 SVGIG (reference sequence). V lost 2 bases, J lost 1 base, and 6 bases lay in between.

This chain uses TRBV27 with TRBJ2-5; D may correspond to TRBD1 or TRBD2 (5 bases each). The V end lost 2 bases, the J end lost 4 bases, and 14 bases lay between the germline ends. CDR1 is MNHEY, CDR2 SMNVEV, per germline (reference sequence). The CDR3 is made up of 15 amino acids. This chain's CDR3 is CASSLRDQVGETQYF. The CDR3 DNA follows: TGTGCCAGCAGTTTACGGGACCAGGTGGGAGAGACCCAGTACTTC.

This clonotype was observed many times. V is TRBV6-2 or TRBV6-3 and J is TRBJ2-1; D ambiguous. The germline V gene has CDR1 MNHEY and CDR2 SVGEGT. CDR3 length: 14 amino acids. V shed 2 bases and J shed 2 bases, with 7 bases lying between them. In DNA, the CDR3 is TGTGCCAGCAGTTACCGTGAGGCCTACAATGAGCAGTTCTTC. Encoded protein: CASSYREAYNEQFF.

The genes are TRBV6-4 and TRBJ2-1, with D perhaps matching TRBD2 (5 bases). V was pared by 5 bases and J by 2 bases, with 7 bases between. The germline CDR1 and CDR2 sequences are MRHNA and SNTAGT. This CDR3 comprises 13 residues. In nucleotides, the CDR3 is TGTGCCAGCAGTCCGGGGACCTACAATGAGCAGTTCTTC. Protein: CASSPGTYNEQFF.

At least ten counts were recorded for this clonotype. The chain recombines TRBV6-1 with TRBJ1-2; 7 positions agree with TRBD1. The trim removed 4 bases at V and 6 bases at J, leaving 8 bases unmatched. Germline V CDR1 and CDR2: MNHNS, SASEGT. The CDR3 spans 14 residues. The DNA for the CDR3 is TGTGCCAGCAGTGGCCAAAGGACAGGCGATGGCTACACCTTC. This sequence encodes CASSGQRTGDGYTF.

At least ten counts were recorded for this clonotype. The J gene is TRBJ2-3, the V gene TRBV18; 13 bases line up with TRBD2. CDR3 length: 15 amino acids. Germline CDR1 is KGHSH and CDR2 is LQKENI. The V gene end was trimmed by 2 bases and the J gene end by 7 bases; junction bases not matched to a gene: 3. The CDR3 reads CASSPSGLAGNTQYF. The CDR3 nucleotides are TGTGCCAGCTCACCATCGGGACTAGCGGGGAATACGCAGTATTTT.

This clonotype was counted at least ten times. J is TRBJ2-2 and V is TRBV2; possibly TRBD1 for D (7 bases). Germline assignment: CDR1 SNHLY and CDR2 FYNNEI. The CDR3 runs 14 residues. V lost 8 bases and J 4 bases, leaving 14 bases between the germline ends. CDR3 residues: CASLGQGGTGELFF. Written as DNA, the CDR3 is TGTGCCAGCCTAGGGCAGGGGGGCACCGGGGAGCTGTTTTTT.

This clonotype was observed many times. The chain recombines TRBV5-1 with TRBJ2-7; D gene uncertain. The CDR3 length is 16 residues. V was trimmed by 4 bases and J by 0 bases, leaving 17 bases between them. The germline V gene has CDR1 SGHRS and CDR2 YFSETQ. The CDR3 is CASSPNGRASSYEQYF. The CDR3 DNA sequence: TGCGCCAGCAGCCCGAACGGACGGGCTAGCTCCTACGAGCAGTACTTC.

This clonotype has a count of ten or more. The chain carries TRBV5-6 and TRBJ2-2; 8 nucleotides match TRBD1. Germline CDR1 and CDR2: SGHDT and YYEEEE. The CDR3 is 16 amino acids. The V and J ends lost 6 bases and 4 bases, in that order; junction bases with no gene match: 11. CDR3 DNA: TGTGCCAGCACACCCCTCGGACAGGGTAGCACCGGGGAGCTGTTTTTT. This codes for CASTPLGQGSTGELFF.

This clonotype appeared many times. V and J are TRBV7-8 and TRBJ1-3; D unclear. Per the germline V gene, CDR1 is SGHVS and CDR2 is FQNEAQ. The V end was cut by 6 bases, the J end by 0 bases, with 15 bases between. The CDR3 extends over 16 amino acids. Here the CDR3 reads CASSSPTVNSGNTIYF. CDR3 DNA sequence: TGTGCCAGCAGTTCGCCAACAGTTAACTCTGGAAACACCATATATTTT.

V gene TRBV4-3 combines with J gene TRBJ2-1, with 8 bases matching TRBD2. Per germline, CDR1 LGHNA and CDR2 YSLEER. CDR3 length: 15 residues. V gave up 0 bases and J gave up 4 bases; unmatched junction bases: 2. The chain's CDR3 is CASSQETGGYNEQFF. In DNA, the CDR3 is TGCGCCAGCAGCCAAGAGACGGGGGGGTACAATGAGCAGTTCTTC.

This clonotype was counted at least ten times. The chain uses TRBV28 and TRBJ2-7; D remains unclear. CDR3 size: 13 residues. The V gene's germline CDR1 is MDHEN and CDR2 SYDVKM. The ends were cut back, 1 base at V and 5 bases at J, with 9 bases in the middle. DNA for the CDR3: TGTGCCAGCAGTTTATATGGCCCCGACGAGCAGTACTTC. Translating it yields CASSLYGPDEQYF.

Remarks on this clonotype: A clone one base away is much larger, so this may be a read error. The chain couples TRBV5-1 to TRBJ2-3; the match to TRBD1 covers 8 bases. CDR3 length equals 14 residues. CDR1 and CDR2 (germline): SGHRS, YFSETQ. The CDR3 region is CTSSLATGEDTQYF. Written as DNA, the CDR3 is TGCACCAGCAGCTTGGCGACAGGGGAAGATACGCAGTATTTT.

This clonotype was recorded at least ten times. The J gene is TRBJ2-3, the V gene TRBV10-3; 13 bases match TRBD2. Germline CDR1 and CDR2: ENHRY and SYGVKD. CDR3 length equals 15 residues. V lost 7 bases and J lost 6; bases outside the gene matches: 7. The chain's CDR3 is CAIMLTSGGRDTQYF. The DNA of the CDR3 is TGTGCCATCATGCTGACTAGCGGGGGGCGCGATACGCAGTATTTT.

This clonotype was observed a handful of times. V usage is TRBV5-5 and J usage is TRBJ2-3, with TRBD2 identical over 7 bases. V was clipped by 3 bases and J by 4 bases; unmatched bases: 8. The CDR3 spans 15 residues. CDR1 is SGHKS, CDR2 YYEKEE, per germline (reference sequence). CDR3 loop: CASSSYGGTSDTQYF. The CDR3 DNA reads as TGTGCCAGCAGCTCTTACGGGGGGACCTCAGATACGCAGTATTTT. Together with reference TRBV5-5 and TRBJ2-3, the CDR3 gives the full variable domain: DAGVTQSPTHLIKTRGQQVTLRCSPISGHKSVSWYQQVLGQGPQFIFQYYEKEERGRGNFPDRFSARQFPNYSSELNVNALLLGDSALYLCASSSYGGTSDTQYFGPGTRLTVL.

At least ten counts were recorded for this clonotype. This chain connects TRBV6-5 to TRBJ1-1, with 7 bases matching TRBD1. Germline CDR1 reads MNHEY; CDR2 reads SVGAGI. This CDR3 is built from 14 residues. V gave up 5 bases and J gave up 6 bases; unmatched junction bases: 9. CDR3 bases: TGTGCCAGCAGTAGGAACCGGGACAGTGCTGAAGCTTTCTTT. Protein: CASSRNRDSAEAFF.

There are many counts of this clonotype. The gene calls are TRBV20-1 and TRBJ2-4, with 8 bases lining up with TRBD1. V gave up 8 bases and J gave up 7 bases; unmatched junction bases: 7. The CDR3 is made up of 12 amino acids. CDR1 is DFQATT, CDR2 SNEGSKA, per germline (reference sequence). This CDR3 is CSSTGVENIQYF. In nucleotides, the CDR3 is TGCAGTTCGACAGGGGTAGAGAACATTCAGTACTTC.

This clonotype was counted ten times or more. The CDR3 here is CASTPGQGPENTIYF. In DNA, the CDR3 is TGCGCCAGCACCCCGGGACAGGGGCCTGAAAACACCATATATTTT. The chain recombines TRBV4-3 with TRBJ1-3, with 10 bases fitting TRBD1. The CDR3 is made up of 15 amino acids. Germline trimming cut 7 bases from V and 6 bases from J; bases unmatched to any gene: 9. The germline gives CDR1 LGHNA, CDR2 YSLEER.

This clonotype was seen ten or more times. CDR3 sequence (DNA): TGCAGCGTTGAAGTGGTCTATGGCTACACCTTC. Translation: CSVEVVYGYTF. J is TRBJ1-2 and V is TRBV29-1; D gene unclear. CDR1 SQVTM and CDR2 ANQGSEA come from the germline V gene. V lost 1 base to trimming and J lost 4 bases, with 4 bases between them. This CDR3 has 11 residues.

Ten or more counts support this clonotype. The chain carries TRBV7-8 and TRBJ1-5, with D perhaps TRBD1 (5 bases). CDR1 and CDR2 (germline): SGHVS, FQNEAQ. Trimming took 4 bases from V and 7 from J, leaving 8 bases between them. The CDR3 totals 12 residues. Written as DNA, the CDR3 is TGTGCCAGCAGCTCAGGGTTCCAGCCCCAGCATTTT. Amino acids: CASSSGFQPQHF.

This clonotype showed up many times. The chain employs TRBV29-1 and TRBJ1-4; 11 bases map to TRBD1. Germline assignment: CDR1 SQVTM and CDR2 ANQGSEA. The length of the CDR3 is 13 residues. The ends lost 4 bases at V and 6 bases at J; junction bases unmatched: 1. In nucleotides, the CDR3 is TGCAGCGTTGCGGGACAGGGGGATGAAAAACTGTTTTTT. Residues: CSVAGQGDEKLFF.

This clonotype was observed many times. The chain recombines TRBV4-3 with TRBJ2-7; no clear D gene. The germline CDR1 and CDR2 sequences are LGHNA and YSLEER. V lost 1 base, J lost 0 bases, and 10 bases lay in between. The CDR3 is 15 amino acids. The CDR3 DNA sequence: TGCGCCAGCAGCCAAGTGTCTGGCTTCTCCTACGAGCAGTACTTC. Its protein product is CASSQVSGFSYEQYF.